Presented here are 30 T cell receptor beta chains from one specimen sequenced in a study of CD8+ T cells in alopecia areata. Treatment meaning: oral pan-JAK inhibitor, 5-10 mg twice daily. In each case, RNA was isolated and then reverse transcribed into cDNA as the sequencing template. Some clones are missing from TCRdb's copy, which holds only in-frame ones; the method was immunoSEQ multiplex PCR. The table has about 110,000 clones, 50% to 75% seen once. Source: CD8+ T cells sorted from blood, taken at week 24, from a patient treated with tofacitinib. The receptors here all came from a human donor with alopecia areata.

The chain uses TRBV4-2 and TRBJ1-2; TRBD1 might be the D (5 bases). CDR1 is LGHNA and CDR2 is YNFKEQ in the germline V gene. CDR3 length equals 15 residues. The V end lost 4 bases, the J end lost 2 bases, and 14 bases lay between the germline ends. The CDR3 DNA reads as TGTGCCAGCAGCCCCGGAGTACAGGACAACTATGGCTACACCTTC. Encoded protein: CASSPGVQDNYGYTF.

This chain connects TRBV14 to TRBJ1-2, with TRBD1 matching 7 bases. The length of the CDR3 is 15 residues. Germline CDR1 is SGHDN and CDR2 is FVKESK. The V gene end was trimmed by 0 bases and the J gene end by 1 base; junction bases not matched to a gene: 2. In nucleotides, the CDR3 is TGTGCCAGCAGCCAAGAGACAGGGCGTAACTATGGCTACACCTTC. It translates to CASSQETGRNYGYTF.

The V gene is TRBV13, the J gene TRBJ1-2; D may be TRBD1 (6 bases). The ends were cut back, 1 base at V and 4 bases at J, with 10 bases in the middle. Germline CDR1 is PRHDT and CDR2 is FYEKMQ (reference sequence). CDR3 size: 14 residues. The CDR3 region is CASSLAQGIYGYTF. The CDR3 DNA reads TGTGCCAGCAGCTTAGCGCAGGGGATCTATGGCTACACCTTC.

The CDR3 nucleotides are TGTGCCAGCAGCTTCCTCTTCTATGGCTACACCTTC. Protein product: CASSFLFYGYTF. The genes are TRBV7-9 and TRBJ1-2; D not certain. This CDR3 is 12 amino acids long. V was trimmed by 3 bases and J by 4 bases, leaving 6 bases between them. Germline lookup yields CDR1 SEHNR and CDR2 FQNEAQ (reference sequence).

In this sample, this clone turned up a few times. The CDR3 sequence is CASSLDPGEAEAFF. CDR3 in DNA: TGCGCCAGCAGCCTCGACCCGGGAGAGGCTGAAGCTTTCTTT. This chain links TRBV4-1 with TRBJ1-1, with D uncertain. Trimming pared 4 bases from V and 6 bases from J, leaving 15 bases between. Germline V gene sequence: CDR1 MGHRA, CDR2 YSYEKL. There are 14 residues in the CDR3.

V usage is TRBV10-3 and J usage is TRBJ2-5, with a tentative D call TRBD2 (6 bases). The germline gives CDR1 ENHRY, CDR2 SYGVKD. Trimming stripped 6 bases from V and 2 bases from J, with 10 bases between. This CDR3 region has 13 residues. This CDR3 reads CAIRQGGQETQYF. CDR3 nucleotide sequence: TGTGCCATCAGGCAGGGAGGTCAAGAGACCCAGTACTTC.

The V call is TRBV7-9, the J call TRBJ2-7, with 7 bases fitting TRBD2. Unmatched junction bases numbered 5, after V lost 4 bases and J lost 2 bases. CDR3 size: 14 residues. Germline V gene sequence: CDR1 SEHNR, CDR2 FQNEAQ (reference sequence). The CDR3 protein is CASSSSGAAYEQYF. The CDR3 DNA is TGTGCCAGCAGCTCAAGCGGGGCGGCCTACGAGCAGTACTTC.

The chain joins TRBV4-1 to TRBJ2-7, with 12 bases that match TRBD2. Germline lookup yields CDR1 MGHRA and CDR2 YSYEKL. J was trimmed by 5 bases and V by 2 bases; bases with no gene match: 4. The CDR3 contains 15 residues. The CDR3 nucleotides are TGCGCCAGCAGCCAAACGACTAGCGGGGGAGACGAGCAGTACTTC. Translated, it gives CASSQTTSGGDEQYF.

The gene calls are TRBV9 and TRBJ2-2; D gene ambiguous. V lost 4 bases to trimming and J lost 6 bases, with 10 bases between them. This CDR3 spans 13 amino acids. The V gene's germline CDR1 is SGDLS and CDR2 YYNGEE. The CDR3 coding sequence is TGTGCCAGCAGCCTTGGTACCGCCGGGGAGCTGTTTTTT. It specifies CASSLGTAGELFF.

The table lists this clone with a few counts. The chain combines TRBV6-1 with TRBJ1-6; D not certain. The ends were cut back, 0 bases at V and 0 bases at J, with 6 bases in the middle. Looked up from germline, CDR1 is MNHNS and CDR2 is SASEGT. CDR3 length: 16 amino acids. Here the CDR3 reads CASSEAFSSYNSPLHF. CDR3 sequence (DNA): TGTGCCAGCAGTGAAGCGTTCAGCTCCTATAATTCACCCCTCCACTTT.

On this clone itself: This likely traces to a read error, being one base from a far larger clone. CDR3 residues: CASSDSTENTGELFF. The CDR3 nucleotides are TGTGCCAGCAGTGACTCGACAGAGAACACCGGGGAGCTGTTTTTT. The V and J genes are TRBV6-1 and TRBJ2-2; a possible D gene is TRBD1 (5 bases). V lost 3 bases to trimming and J lost 1 base, with 9 bases between them. The CDR3 totals 15 residues. CDR1 and CDR2 (germline): MNHNS, SASEGT.

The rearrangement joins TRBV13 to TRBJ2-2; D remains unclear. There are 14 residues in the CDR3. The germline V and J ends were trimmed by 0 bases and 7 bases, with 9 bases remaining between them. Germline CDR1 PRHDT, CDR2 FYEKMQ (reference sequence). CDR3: CASSLGVGVGELFF. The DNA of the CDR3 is TGTGCCAGCAGCTTAGGAGTGGGTGTCGGGGAGCTGTTTTTT.

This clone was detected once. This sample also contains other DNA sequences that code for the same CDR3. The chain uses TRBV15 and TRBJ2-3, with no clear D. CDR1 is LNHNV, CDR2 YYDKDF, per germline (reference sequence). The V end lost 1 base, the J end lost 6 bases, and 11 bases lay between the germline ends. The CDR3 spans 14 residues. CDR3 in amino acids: CATSRVGSEDTQYF. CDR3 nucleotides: TGTGCCACCAGCAGAGTCGGATCGGAGGATACGCAGTATTTT.

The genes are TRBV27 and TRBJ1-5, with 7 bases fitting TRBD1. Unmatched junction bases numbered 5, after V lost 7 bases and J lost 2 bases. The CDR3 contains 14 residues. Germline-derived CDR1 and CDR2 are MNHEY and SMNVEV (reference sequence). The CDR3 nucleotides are TGTGCCAGCATGACAGGGAGCGGCAATCAGCCCCAGCATTTT. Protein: CASMTGSGNQPQHF.

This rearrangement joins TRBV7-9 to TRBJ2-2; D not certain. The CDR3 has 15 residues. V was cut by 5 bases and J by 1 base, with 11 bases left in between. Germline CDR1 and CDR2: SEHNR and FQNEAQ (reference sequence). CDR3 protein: CASSHRRQNTGELFF. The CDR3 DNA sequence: TGTGCCAGCAGCCACCGGCGCCAGAACACCGGGGAGCTGTTTTTT.

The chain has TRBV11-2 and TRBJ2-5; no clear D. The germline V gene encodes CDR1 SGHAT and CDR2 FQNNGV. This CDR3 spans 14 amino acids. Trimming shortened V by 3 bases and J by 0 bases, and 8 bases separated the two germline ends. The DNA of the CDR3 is TGTGCCAGCAGCTTGCCACCGTACCAAGAGACCCAGTACTTC. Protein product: CASSLPPYQETQYF.

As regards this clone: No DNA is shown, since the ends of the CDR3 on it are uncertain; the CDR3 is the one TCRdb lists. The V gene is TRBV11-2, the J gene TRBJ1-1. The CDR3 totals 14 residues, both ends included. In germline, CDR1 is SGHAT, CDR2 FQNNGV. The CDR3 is CASSLEGTVLGAFF.

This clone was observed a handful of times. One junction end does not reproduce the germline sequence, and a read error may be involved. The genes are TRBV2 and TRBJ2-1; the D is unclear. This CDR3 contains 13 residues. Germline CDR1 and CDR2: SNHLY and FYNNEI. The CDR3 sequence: CASSEDSNNEQFF. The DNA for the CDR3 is TGTGCCAGCAGTGAAGACTCCAACAATGAGCAGTTCTTC.

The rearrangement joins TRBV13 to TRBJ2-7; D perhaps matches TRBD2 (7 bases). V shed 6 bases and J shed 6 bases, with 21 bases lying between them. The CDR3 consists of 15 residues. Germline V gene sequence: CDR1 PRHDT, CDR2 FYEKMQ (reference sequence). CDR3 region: CASSHEGGIQGEQYF. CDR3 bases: TGTGCCAGCAGTCACGAGGGGGGGATTCAAGGCGAGCAGTACTTC. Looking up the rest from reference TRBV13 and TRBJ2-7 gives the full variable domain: AAGVIQSPRHLIKEKRETATLKCYPIPRHDTVYWYQQGPGQDPQFLISFYEKMQSDKGSIPDRFSAQQFSDYHSELNMSSLELGDSALYFCASSHEGGIQGEQYFGPGTRLTVT.

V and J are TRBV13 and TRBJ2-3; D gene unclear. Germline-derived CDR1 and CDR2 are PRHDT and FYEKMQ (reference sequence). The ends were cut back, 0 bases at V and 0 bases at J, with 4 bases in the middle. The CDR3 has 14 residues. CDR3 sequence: CASSLGSSTDTQYF. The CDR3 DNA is TGTGCCAGCAGCTTAGGCAGTAGCACAGATACGCAGTATTTT.

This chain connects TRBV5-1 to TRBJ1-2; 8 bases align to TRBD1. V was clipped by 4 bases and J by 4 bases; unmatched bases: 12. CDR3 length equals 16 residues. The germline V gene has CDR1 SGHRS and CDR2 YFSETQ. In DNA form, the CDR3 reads TGCGCCAGCAGCCTCTTCCACAGGGGGAGCCCCTATGGCTACACCTTC. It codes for CASSLFHRGSPYGYTF. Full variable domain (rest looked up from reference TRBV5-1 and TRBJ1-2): KAGVTQTPRYLIKTRGQQVTLSCSPISGHRSVSWYQQTPGQGLQFLFEYFSETQRNKGNFPGRFSGRQFSNSRSEMNVSTLELGDSALYLCASSLFHRGSPYGYTFGSGTRLTVV.

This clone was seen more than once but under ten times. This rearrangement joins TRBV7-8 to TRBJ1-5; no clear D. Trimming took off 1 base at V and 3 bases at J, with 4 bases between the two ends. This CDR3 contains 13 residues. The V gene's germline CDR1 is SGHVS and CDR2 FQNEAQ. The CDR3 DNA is TGTGCCAGCAGCTTAGAGGTCAATCAGCCCCAGCATTTT. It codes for CASSLEVNQPQHF. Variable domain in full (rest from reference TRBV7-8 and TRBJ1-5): GAGVSQSPRYKVAKRGQDVALRCDPISGHVSLFWYQQALGQGPEFLTYFQNEAQLDKSGLPSDRFFAERPEGSVSTLKIQRTQQEDSAVYLCASSLEVNQPQHFGDGTRLSIL.

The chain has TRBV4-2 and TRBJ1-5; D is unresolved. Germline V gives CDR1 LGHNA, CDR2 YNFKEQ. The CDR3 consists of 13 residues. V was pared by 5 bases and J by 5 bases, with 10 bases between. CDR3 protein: CASSAHTDQPQHF. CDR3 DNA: TGTGCCAGCAGCGCCCACACAGATCAGCCCCAGCATTTT.

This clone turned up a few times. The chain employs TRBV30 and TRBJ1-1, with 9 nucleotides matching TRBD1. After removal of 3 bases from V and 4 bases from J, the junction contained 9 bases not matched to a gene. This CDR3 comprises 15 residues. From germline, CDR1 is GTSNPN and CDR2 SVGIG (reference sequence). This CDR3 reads CAWSAQGAYSTEAFF. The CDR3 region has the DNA TGTGCCTGGAGCGCACAGGGGGCGTATAGCACTGAAGCTTTCTTT.

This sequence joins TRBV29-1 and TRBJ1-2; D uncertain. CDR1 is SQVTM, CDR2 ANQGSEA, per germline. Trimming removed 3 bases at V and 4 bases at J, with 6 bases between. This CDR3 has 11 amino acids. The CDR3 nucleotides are TGCAGCGTTGACGATCTCTATGGCTACACCTTC. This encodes CSVDDLYGYTF.

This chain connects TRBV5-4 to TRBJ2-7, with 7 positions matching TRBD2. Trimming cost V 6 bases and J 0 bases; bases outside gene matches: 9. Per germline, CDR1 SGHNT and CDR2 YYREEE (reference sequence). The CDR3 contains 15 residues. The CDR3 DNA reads TGTGCCAGCACAACGGGGCGGGGGAGCTCCTACGAGCAGTACTTC. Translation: CASTTGRGSSYEQYF.

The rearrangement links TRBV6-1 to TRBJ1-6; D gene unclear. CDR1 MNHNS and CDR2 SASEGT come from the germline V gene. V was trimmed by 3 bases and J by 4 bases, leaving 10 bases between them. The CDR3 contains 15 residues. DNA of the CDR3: TGTGCCAGCAGTGATATGCCGGTATATAATTCACCCCTCCACTTT. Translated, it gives CASSDMPVYNSPLHF.

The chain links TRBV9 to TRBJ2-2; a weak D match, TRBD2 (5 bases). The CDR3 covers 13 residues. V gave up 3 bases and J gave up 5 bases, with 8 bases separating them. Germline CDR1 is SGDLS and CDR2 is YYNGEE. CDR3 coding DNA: TGTGCCAGCAGCGGCGGCGGGACCGGGGAGCTGTTTTTT. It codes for CASSGGGTGELFF.

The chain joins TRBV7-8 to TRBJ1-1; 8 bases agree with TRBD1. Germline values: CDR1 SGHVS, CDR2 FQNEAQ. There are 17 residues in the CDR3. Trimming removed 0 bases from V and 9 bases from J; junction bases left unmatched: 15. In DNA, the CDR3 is TGTGCCAGCAGCTTAGCGGCCACCGCAGGGGGCTCATGGAAAGCTTTCTTT. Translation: CASSLAATAGGSWKAFF.

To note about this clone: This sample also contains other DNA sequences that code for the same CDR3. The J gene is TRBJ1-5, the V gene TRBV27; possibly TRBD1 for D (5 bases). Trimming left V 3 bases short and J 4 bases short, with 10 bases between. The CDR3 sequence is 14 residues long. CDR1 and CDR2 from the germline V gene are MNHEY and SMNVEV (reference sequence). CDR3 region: CASSLGGSNQPQHF. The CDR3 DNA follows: TGTGCCAGCAGTTTGGGGGGTTCAAATCAGCCCCAGCATTTT.